A single sample is the source of the 2 T cell receptor beta chains below, sequenced in a study of T cell responses to AZD1222 COVID-19 vaccine. Using immunoSEQ multiplex PCR, the repertoire was profiled, and TCRdb retains in-frame clones only, with some absent. The table records almost 50,000 clones, more than 60% of them present only once. The input for sequencing was peripheral blood, taken on day 0 of MenACWY control vaccination. The receptors were sampled from an adult in good health.

This chain uses TRBV11-2 with TRBJ2-1; 10 bases fit TRBD2. This CDR3 is built from 16 residues. Germline CDR1 is SGHAT and CDR2 is FQNNGV. The V gene end was trimmed by 5 bases and the J gene end by 11 bases; junction bases not matched to a gene: 15. The CDR3 nucleotides read TGTGCCAGCAGCCCAGTCCGGACTAGCGGCCCGGTGAAGCAGTTCTTC. Protein product: CASSPVRTSGPVKQFF.

V gene TRBV28 combines with J gene TRBJ1-5; no reliable D call. Trimming shortened V by 5 bases and J by 8 bases, and 22 bases separated the two germline ends. This CDR3 comprises 16 residues. Germline V gene data show CDR1 as MDHEN and CDR2 as SYDVKM. CDR3 sequence (DNA): TGTGCCAGCAGTCTACCTAGGATACGAATAGCGGAGCCCCAGCATTTT. Translating gives CASSLPRIRIAEPQHF.